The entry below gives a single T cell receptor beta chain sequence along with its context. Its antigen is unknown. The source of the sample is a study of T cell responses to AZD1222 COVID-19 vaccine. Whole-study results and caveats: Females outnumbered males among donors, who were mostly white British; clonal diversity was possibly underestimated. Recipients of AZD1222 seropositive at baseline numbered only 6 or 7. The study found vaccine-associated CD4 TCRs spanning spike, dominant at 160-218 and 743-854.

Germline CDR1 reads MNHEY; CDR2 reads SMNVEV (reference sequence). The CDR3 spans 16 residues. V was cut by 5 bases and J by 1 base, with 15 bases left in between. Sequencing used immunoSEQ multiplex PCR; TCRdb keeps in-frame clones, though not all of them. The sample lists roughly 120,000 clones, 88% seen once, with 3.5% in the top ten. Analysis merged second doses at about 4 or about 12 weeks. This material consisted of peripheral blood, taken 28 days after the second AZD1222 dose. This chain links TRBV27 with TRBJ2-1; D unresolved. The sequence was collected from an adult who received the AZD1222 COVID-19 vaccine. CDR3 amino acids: CASSGPPPHSYNEQFF. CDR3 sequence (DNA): TGTGCCAGCAGTGGACCGCCGCCCCATTCCTACAATGAGCAGTTCTTC.